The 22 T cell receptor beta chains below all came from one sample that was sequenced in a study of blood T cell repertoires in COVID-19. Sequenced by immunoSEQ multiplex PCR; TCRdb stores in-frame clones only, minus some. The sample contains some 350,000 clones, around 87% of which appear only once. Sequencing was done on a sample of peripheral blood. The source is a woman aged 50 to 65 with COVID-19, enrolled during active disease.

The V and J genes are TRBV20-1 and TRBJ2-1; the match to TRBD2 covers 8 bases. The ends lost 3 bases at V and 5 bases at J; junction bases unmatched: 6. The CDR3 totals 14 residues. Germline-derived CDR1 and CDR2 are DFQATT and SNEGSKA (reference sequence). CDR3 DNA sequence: TGCAGTGCTAGTAAGCGGGAGTTGCACAATGAGCAGTTCTTC. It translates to CSASKRELHNEQFF.

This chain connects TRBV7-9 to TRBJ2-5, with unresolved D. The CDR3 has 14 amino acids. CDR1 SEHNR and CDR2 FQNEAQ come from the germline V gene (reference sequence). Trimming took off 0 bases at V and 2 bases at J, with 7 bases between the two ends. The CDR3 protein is CASSLAVRQETQYF. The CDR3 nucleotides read TGTGCCAGCAGCTTAGCCGTTCGTCAAGAGACCCAGTACTTC.

The CDR3 coding sequence is TGTGCCAGCAGCCCCCCTTGGGGCACTATGAACACTGAAGCTTTCTTT. Translating it yields CASSPPWGTMNTEAFF. This chain links TRBV3-1 (or the pseudogene TRBV3-2) with TRBJ1-1, with D perhaps TRBD1 (5 bases). With 4 bases removed from V and 0 bases from J, the gap between germline ends came to 15 bases. The CDR3 is 16 amino acids. CDR1 is LGHDT, CDR2 YNNKEL, per germline (reference sequence).

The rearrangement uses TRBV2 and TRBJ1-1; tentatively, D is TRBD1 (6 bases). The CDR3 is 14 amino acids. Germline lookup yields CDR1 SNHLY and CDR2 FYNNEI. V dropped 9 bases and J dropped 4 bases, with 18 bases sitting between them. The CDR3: CASSRRGGSTEAFF. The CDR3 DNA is TGTGCCAGTTCCCGGAGGGGGGGGAGCACTGAAGCTTTCTTT.

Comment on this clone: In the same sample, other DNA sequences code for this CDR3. The CDR3 protein is CASSYRGNQPQHF. CDR3 DNA sequence: TGTGCCAGCAGCTACAGGGGCAATCAGCCCCAGCATTTT. The chain carries TRBV7-2 and TRBJ1-5; D might be TRBD1 (6 bases). Germline V gives CDR1 SGHTA, CDR2 FQGNSA. The CDR3 is 13 residues long. Trimming removed 4 bases from V and 2 bases from J, with 6 bases in between.

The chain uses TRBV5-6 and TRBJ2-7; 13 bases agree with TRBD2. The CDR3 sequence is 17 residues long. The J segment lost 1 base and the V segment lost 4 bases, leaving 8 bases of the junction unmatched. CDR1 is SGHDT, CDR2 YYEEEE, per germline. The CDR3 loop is CASSRGLAGVGSYEQYF. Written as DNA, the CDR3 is TGTGCCAGCAGCCGTGGACTAGCGGGAGTGGGGTCCTACGAGCAGTACTTC.

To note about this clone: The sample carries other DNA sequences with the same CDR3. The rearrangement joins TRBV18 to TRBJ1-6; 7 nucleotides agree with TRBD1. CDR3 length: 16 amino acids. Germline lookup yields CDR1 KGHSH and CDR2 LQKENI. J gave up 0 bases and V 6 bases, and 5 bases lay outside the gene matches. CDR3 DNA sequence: TGTGCCAGCTCTCAGGGGGAGAGCTCCTATAATTCACCCCTCCACTTT. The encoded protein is CASSQGESSYNSPLHF.

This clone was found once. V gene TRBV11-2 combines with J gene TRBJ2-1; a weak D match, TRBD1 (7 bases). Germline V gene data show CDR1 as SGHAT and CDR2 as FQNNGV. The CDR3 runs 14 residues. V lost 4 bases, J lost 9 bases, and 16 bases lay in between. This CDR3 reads CASSSSGGPGEQFF. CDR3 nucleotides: TGTGCCAGCAGCTCCTCAGGGGGGCCGGGTGAGCAGTTCTTC.

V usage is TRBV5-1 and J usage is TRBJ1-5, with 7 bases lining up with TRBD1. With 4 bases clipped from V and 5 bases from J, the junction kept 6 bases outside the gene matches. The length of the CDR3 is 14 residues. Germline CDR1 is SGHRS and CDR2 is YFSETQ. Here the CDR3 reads CASSQGTEHQPQHF. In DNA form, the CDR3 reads TGCGCCAGCAGCCAAGGGACAGAGCATCAGCCCCAGCATTTT. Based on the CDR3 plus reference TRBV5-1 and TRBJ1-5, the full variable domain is KAGVTQTPRYLIKTRGQQVTLSCSPISGHRSVSWYQQTPGQGLQFLFEYFSETQRNKGNFPGRFSGRQFSNSRSEMNVSTLELGDSALYLCASSQGTEHQPQHFGDGTRLSIL.

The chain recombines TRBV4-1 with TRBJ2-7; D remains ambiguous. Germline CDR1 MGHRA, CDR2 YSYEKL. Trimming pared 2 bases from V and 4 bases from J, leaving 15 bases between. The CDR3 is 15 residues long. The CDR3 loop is CASSQYLVLAYEQYF. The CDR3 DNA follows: TGCGCCAGCAGCCAATATCTGGTCTTAGCATACGAGCAGTACTTC.

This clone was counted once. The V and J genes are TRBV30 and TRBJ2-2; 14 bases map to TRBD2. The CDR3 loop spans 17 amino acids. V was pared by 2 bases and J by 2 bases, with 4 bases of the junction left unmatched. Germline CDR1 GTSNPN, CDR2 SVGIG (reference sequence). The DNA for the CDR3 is TGTGCCTGGAGTCTAGGGACTAGCGGGAGAAACACCGGGGAGCTGTTTTTT. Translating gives CAWSLGTSGRNTGELFF.

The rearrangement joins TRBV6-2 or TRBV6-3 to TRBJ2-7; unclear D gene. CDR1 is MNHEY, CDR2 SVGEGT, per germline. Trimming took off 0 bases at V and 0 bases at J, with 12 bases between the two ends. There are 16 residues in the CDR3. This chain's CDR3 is CASSYSIRSVSYEQYF. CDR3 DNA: TGTGCCAGCAGTTACTCGATCCGGAGCGTCTCCTACGAGCAGTACTTC.

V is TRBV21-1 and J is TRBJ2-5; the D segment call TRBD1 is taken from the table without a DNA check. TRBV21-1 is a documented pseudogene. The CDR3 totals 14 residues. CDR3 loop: CASCSQEQGETQYF. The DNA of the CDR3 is TGTGCCAGCTGTAGTCAGGAACAGGGAGAGACCCAGTACTTC.

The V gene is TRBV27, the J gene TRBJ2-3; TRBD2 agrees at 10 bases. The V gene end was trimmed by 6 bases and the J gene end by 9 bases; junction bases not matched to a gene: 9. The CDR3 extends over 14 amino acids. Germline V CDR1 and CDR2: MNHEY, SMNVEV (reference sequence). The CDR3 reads CASRSSGGEHTQYF. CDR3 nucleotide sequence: TGTGCCAGCAGATCTAGCGGGGGTGAACACACGCAGTATTTT.

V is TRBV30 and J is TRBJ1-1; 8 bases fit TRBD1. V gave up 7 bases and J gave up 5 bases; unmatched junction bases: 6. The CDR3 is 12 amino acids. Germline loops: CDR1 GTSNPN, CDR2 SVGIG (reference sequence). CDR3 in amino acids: CAYRGVGTEAFF. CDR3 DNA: TGTGCCTACAGGGGGGTTGGGACTGAAGCTTTCTTT.

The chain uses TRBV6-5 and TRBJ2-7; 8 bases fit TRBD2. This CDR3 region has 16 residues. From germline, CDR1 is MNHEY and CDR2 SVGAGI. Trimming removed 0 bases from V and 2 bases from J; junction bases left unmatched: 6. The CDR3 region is CASSYSGAGGPYEQYF. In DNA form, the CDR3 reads TGTGCCAGCAGTTACTCCGGGGCGGGAGGTCCCTACGAGCAGTACTTC.

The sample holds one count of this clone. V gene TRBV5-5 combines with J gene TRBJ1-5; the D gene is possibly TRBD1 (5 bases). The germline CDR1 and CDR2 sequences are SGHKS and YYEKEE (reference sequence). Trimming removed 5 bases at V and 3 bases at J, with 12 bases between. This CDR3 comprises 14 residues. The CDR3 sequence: CASSGGEINQPQHF. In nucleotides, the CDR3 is TGTGCCAGCAGTGGAGGGGAGATCAATCAGCCCCAGCATTTT. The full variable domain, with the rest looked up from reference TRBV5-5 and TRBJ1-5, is DAGVTQSPTHLIKTRGQQVTLRCSPISGHKSVSWYQQVLGQGPQFIFQYYEKEERGRGNFPDRFSARQFPNYSSELNVNALLLGDSALYLCASSGGEINQPQHFGDGTRLSIL.

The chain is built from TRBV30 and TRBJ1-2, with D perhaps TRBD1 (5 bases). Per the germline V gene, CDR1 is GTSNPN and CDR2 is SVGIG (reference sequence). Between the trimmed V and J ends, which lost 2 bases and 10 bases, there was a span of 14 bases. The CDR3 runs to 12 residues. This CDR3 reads CAWSRQIVDYTF. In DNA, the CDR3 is TGTGCCTGGAGTAGACAGATTGTTGACTACACCTTC. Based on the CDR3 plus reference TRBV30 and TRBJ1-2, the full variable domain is SQTIHQWPATLVQPVGSPLSLECTVEGTSNPNLYWYRQAAGRGLQLLFYSVGIGQISSEVPQNLSASRPQDRQFILSSKKLLLSDSGFYLCAWSRQIVDYTFGSGTRLTVV.

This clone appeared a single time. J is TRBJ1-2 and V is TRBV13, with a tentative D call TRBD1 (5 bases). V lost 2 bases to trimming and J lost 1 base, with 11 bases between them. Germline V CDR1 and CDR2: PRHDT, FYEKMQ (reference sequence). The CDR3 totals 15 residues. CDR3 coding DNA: TGTGCCAGCAGCTTAACGGCAGGGATTAACTATGGCTACACCTTC. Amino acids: CASSLTAGINYGYTF.

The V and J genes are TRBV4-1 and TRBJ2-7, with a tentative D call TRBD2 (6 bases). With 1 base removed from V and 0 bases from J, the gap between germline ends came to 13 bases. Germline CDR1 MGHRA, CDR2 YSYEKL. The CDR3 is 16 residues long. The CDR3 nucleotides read TGCGCCAGCAGCCAAGGTCTTGAGCGGGCCTCCTACGAGCAGTACTTC. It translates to CASSQGLERASYEQYF.

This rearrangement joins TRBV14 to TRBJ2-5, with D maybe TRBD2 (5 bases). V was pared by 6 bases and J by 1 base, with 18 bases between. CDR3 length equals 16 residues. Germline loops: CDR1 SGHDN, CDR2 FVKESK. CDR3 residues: CASSERDYGSQETQYF. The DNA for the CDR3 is TGTGCCAGCAGTGAAAGAGACTATGGGTCCCAAGAGACCCAGTACTTC. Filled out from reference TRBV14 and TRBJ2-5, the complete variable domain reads EAGVTQFPSHSVIEKGQTVTLRCDPISGHDNLYWYRRVMGKEIKFLLHFVKESKQDESGMPNNRFLAERTGGTYSTLKVQPAELEDSGVYFCASSERDYGSQETQYFGPGTRLLVL.

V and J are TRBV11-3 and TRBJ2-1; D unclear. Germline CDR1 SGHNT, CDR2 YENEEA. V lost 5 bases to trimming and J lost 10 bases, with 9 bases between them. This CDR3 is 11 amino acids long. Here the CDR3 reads CASSLTGEQFF. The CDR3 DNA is TGTGCCAGCAGCCTGACTGGAGAGCAGTTCTTC. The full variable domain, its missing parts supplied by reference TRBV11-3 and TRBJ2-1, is EAGVVQSPRYKIIEKKQPVAFWCNPISGHNTLYWYLQNLGQGPELLIRYENEEAVDDSQLPKDRFSAERLKGVDSTLKIQPAELGDSAVYLCASSLTGEQFFGPGTRLTVL.